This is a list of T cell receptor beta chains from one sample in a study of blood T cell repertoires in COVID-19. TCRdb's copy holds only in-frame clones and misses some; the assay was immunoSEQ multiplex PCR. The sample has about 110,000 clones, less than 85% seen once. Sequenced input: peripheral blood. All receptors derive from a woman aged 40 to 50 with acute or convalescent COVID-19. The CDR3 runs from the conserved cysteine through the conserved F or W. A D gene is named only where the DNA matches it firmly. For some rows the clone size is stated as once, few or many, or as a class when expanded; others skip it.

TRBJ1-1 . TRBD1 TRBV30 TGTGCCTGGAGTGGTAGTACAGGGGTGCGGGGAAACACTGAAGCTTTCTTT CAWSGSTGVRGNTEAFF
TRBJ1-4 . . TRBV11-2 TGTGCCAGCAGCTTCGGTCAGGGTTGGGAAAAACTGTTTTTT CASSFGQGWEKLFF
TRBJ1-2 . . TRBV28 TGTGCCAGCAGTAACCCGAGATGGGGCGCGAATACCAGGGATGGCTACACCTTC CASSNPRWGANTRDGYTF
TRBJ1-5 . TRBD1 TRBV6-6 TGTGCCAGCAGCCAGGGGGATCAGCCCCAGCATTTT CASSQGDQPQHF
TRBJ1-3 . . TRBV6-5 TGTGCCAGCAGTCCCAATACAGGGACTGGAAACACCATATATTTT CASSPNTGTGNTIYF
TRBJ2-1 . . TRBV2 TGTGCCAGCAGGGAAAACCGGGACTTCCAGAGGAATGAGCAGTTCTTC CASRENRDFQRNEQFF
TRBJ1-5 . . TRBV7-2 TGTGCCAGCAGCTTATGGGGAACGGAGGATCAGCCCCAGCATTTT CASSLWGTEDQPQHF
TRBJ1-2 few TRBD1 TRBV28 TGTGCCAGCACCCCCTCAGACAGGGTCGATGGCTACACCTTC CASTPSDRVDGYTF
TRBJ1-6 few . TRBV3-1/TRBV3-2 TGTGCCAGCAGCCATTTGTGGGAGGTGGATTCACCCCTCCACTTT CASSHLWEVDSPLHF
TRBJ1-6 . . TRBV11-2 TGTGCCAGCAGCTTAGCCTCGACAGTGGATAGTTCACCCCTCCACTTT CASSLASTVDSSPLHF
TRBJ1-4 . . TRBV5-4 TGTGCCAGTATGGACAGAACTAATGAAAAACTGTTTTTT CASMDRTNEKLFF
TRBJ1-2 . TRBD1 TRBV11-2 TGTGCCAGCAGCTTAAGATCGGACAGGAACTATGGCTACACCTTC CASSLRSDRNYGYTF
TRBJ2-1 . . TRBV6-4 TGTGCCAGCAGTGAGAGGACAGAGACTGAGCAGTTCTTC CASSERTETEQFF
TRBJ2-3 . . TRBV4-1 TGCGCCAGCAGCCCCACCGGTGGCACAGATACGCAGTATTTT CASSPTGGTDTQYF
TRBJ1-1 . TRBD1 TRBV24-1 TGTGCCACCAGTGATCAGGGGGCTGAAGCTTTCTTT CATSDQGAEAFF
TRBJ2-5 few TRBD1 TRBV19 TGTGCCAGTAGTTCGTATAACGACAGGGGTGGAGAGACCCAGTACTTC CASSSYNDRGGETQYF
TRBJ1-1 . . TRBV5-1 TGCGCCAGCAGCTTAAGCGGACAGTTGAACACTGAAGCTTTCTTT CASSLSGQLNTEAFF
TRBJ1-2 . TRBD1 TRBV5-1 TGCGCCAGCAGCTTCCGGACAGGAGATTTGTATGGCTACACCTTC CASSFRTGDLYGYTF
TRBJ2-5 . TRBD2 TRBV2 TGTGCCAGCACCAAGCTAGCGGGGGGTGAAGAGACCCAGTACTTC CASTKLAGGEETQYF
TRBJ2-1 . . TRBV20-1 TGCAGTGTCCGGGACACACACCGGGAGTTCTTC CSVRDTHREFF
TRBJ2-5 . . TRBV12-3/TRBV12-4 TGTGCCAGCAGTTCGGTCAAGCCAGAGACCCAGTACTTC CASSSVKPETQYF
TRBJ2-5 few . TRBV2 TGTGCCAGCCACTCTCAGACAGGACCCATACAAGAGACCCAGTACTTC CASHSQTGPIQETQYF
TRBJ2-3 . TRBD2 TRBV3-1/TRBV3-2 TGTGCCAGCAGGAGGACTAGCGGGGGTGGCACAGATACGCAGTATTTT CASRRTSGGGTDTQYF
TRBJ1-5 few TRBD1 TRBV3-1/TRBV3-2 TGTGCCAGCAGCCAAGGACAGGGGGCGACGGGACAGCCCCAGCATTTT CASSQGQGATGQPQHF
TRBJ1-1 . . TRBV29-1 TGCAGCGTTGAAGAGGCTCTTGAAGCTTTCTTT CSVEEALEAFF
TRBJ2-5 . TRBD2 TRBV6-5 TGTGCCAGCAGTTACGGGTTAGCGGGGGGACGGGAGACCCAGTACTTC CASSYGLAGGRETQYF
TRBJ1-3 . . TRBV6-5 TGTGCCAGCAGTCTCTACAGGGATGGAAACACCATATATTTT CASSLYRDGNTIYF
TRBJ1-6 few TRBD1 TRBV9 TGTGCCAGCAGCGTAGTAGCAGGGGGGAATTCACCCCTCCACTTT CASSVVAGGNSPLHF
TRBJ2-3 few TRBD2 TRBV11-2 TGTGCCAGCAGCTTCACTAGCGGGGGGCGCACAGATACGCAGTATTTT CASSFTSGGRTDTQYF
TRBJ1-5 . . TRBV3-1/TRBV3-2 TGTGCCAGCACCAGAGGGGGGGGTCAGCCCCAGCATTTT CASTRGGGQPQHF
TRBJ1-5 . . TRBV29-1 TGCAGCGTTGATGGGGGCCCGAATCAGCCCCAGCATTTT CSVDGGPNQPQHF
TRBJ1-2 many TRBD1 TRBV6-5 TGTGCCAGCAGTTACGGGGGACAGCCCTATGGCTACACCTTC CASSYGGQPYGYTF
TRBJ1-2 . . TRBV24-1 TGTGCCACCAGTGTTGGACAGTCGTATGGCTACACCTTC CATSVGQSYGYTF
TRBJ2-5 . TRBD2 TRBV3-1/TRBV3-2 TGTGCCAGCAGCCAAGCGGGGGGGAAAGAGACCCAGTACTTC CASSQAGGKETQYF
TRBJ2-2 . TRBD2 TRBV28 TGTGCCAGCAGTTCTCCCGGGACTAGCAACACCGGGGAGCTGTTTTTT CASSSPGTSNTGELFF
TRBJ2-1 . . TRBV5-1 TGCGCCAGCAGCTTGGCCGGGGGTTATTACAATGATGAGCAGTTCTTC CASSLAGGYYNDEQFF
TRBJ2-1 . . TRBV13 TGTGCCAGCAGCTTTACAGGGCACAATGAGCAGTTCTTC CASSFTGHNEQFF
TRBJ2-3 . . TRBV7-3 TGTGCCAGCAGCTTCCTCGGGGATCCTAGCACAGATACGCAGTATTTT CASSFLGDPSTDTQYF
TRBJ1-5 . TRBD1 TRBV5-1 TGCGCCAGCAGCTCGACAGGGGAACGGAATCAGCCCCAGCATTTT CASSSTGERNQPQHF
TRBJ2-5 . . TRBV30 TGTGCCTGGAGTAGTAAGACGGGGTGGGCGGGGGAGACCCAGTACTTC CAWSSKTGWAGETQYF
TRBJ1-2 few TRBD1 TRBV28 TGTGCCAGCAGTTTAGTGACAGGGTGGAACTATGGCTACACCTTC CASSLVTGWNYGYTF
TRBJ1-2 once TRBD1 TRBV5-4 TGTGCCAGCAGCCGGGGACAGGAAAGATATGGCTACACCTTC CASSRGQERYGYTF
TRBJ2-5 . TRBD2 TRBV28 TGTGCCAGCAGTCTGGGACTAGCGGGGGATAGGGAGACCCAGTACTTC CASSLGLAGDRETQYF
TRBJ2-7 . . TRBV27 TGTGCCAGCAGTCCCCGATGGCCCTACGAGCAGTACTTC CASSPRWPYEQYF
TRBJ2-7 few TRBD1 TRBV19 TGTGCCAGTAGTCCTTTGGGAGACAGGGGATCCTACGAGCAGTACTTC CASSPLGDRGSYEQYF
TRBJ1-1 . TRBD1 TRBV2 TGTGCCAGTACCAGGGGGCCGAAGAACACTGAAGCTTTCTTT CASTRGPKNTEAFF
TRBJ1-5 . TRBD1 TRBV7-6 TGTGCCAGCAGCTTAGAGGCACAGGGGAATCAGCCCCAGCATTTT CASSLEAQGNQPQHF
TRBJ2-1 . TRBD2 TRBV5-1 TGCGCCAGCAGCTTCGTAGCGGGCGGTGCTGGCGATGAGCAGTTCTTC CASSFVAGGAGDEQFF
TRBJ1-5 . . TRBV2 TGTGCCAGCACGAGACAGCAACATCAGCCCCAGCATTTT CASTRQQHQPQHF
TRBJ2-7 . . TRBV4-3 TGCGCCAGCAGCCAAGATAGGGGTATCTACGAGCAGTACTTC CASSQDRGIYEQYF
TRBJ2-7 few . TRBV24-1 TGTGCCACCAGTGGCGGGACCCTAGCTTCCCACGAGCAGTACTTC CATSGGTLASHEQYF
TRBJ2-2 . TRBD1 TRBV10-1 TGCGCCCTCAGGACAGGGGGCGCCGTACTGCCGGACACCGGGGAGCTGTTTTTT CALRTGGAVLPDTGELFF